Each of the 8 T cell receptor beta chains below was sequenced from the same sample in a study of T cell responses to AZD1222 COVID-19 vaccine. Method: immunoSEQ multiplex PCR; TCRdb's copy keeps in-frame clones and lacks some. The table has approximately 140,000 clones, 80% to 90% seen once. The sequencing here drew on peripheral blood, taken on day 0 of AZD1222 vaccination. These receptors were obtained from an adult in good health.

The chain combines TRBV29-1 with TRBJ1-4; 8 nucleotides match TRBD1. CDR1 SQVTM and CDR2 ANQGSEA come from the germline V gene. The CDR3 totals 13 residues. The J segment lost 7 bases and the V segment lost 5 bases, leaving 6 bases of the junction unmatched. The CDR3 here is CSVNRGRGEKLFF. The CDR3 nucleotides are TGCAGCGTTAACAGGGGGAGGGGTGAAAAACTGTTTTTT.

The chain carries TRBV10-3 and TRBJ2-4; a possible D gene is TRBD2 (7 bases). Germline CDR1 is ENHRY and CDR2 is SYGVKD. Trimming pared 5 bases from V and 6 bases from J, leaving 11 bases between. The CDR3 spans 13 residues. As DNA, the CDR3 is TGTGCCATCAGTAGAGGGGGGGTAAACATTCAGTACTTC. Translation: CAISRGGVNIQYF.

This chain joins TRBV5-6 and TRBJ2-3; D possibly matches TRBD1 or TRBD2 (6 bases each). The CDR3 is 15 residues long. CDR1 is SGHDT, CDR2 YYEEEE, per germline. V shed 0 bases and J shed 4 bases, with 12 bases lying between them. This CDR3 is CASSLVGGGPDTQYF. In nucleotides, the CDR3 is TGTGCCAGCAGCTTGGTAGGAGGGGGGCCAGATACGCAGTATTTT.

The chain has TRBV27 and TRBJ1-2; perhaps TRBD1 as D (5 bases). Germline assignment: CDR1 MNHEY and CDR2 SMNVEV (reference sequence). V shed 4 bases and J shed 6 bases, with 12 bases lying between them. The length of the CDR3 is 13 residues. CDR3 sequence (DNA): TGTGCCAGCAGTTCCAGGGTAGGTCATGGCTACACCTTC. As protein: CASSSRVGHGYTF.

DNA for the CDR3: TGTGCCAGCAGGTTCGCCACAGATACGCAGTATTTT. It is translated as CASRFATDTQYF. This chain uses TRBV7-2 with TRBJ2-3; D unclear. Trimming stripped 6 bases from V and 2 bases from J, with 6 bases between. Germline V lookup: CDR1 SGHTA, CDR2 FQGNSA. The CDR3 sequence is 12 residues long.

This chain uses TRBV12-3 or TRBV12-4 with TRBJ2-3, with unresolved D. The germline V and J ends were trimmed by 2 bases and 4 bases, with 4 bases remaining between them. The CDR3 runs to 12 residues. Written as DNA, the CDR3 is TGTGCCAGCAGTTTAAGTCCAGATACGCAGTATTTT. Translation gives CASSLSPDTQYF.

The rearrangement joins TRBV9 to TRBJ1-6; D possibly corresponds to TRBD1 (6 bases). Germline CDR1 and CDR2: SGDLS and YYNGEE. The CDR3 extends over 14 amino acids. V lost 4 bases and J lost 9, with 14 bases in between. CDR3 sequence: CASSTTGSASPLHF. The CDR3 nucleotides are TGTGCCAGCAGCACAACAGGGTCGGCTTCACCCCTCCACTTT.

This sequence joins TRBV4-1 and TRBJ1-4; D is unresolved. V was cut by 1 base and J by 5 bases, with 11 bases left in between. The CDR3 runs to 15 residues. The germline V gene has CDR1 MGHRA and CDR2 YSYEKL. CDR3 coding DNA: TGCGCCAGCAGCCAAGGCACTGCCGGCAATGAAAAACTGTTTTTT. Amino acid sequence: CASSQGTAGNEKLFF.